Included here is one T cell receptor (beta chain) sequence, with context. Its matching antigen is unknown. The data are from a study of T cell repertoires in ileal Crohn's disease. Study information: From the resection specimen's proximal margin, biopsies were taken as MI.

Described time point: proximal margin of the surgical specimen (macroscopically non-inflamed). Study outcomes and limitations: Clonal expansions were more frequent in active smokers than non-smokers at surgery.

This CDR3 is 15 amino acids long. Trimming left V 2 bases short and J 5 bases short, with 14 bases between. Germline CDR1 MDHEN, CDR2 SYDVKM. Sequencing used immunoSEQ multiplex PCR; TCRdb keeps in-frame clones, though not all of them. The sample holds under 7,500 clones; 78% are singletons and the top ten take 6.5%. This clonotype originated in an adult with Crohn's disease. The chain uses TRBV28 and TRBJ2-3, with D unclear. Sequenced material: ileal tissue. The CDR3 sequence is CASSLISASLDTQYF. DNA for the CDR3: TGTGCCAGCAGTTTAATCTCCGCCAGTTTAGATACGCAGTATTTT.